This T cell receptor (beta chain) was documented in a study of post-analysis software for immune sequencing data. Turning to the study itself: The cohort encompassed relapsing-remitting, secondary progressive and progressive-relapsing multiple sclerosis disease courses.

The TCR beta cDNA libraries contained unique molecular identifiers. Once 1 to 10 million T cells were used, approximately 520,000 cDNA molecules resulted. TCRdb recomputed calls from the PCR reads with MiXCR, one row per CDR3 protein. Of fewer than 850,000 distinct CDR3 sequences listed, roughly 27% are singletons. V was clipped by 0 bases and J by 0 bases, with 9 bases between them. The CDR3 extends over 15 amino acids. Per the germline V gene, CDR1 is SGHRS and CDR2 is YFSETQ. Points from the study as a whole: Versus controls, multiple sclerosis patients showed significantly lower diversity (normalized Chao1). Comparison of patients with controls showed roughly five TRBV segments more frequent in patients, TRBV5-6, TRBV5-1 and TRBV20-1 among them.

Regarding this clonotype: The antigen remains undetermined.

This sequence was found in a girl aged 5-17 years with multiple sclerosis. The chain joins TRBV5-1 to TRBJ1-1; D is possibly TRBD1 (6 bases). Source material: blood. In DNA form, the CDR3 reads TGCGCCAGCAGCTTGGCGGGGGACATGAACACTGAAGCTTTCTTT. Protein sequence: CASSLAGDMNTEAFF.